Listed below are T cell receptor beta chains from one sample, sequenced in a study of blood T cell repertoires in COVID-19. Clones were read by immunoSEQ multiplex PCR, and TCRdb kept only the in-frame ones, dropping some. This table has hundreds of thousands of clones, around 87% appearing once. The sequenced sample consisted of peripheral blood. The source of these receptors is a man in his 70s with acute or convalescent COVID-19. CDR3s leave out the opening cysteine and the closing phenylalanine or tryptophan. Each record gives: J gene, V gene, CDR3 protein.

j_gene: TRBJ1-3
v_gene: TRBV7-2
CDR3aa: ASSAGGTSGNTIY

j_gene: TRBJ1-6
v_gene: TRBV2
CDR3aa: ASSDTGQTNSPLH

j_gene: TRBJ1-2
v_gene: TRBV2
CDR3aa: ASSENGRMLGYT

j_gene: TRBJ2-1
v_gene: TRBV9
CDR3aa: ASSARGGSYNEQF

j_gene: TRBJ2-7
v_gene: TRBV2
CDR3aa: ASSEGTGHYEQY

j_gene: TRBJ1-5
v_gene: TRBV5-1
CDR3aa: ASSLGQGAGNQPQH

j_gene: TRBJ2-1
v_gene: TRBV11-3
CDR3aa: ASSKAGGLRNEQF

j_gene: TRBJ2-5
v_gene: TRBV5-1
CDR3aa: ASSLVTSGSIETQY

j_gene: TRBJ2-1
v_gene: TRBV6-1
CDR3aa: ASREGLNSYNEQF

j_gene: TRBJ1-1
v_gene: TRBV29-1
CDR3aa: SGDPGQGAF

j_gene: TRBJ2-5
v_gene: TRBV5-1
CDR3aa: ASTFGTSLGETQY

j_gene: TRBJ1-6
v_gene: TRBV28
CDR3aa: ASSEKGQGNSPLH

j_gene: TRBJ1-4
v_gene: TRBV5-1
CDR3aa: ASSLVSATNEKLF

j_gene: TRBJ2-7
v_gene: TRBV10-2
CDR3aa: ASSVAGVSNEQY

j_gene: TRBJ2-7
v_gene: TRBV7-9
CDR3aa: ASSMGGSSYEQY

j_gene: TRBJ1-4
v_gene: TRBV18
CDR3aa: ASSPNPGQGLHSLF

j_gene: TRBJ1-1
v_gene: TRBV6-2/TRBV6-3
CDR3aa: ASSYAVYTEAF

j_gene: TRBJ2-2
v_gene: TRBV14
CDR3aa: ASSRAGTSGYTGELF

j_gene: TRBJ2-1
v_gene: TRBV24-1
CDR3aa: ATSDYIAGAYNEQF

j_gene: TRBJ2-7
v_gene: TRBV7-2
CDR3aa: ASTMSGGNYEQY

j_gene: TRBJ2-5
v_gene: TRBV4-2
CDR3aa: ASSLGRGETQY

j_gene: TRBJ2-5
v_gene: TRBV11-2
CDR3aa: ASSLTSGAKETQY

j_gene: TRBJ2-3
v_gene: TRBV7-2
CDR3aa: ASSTRYSGGADTQY

j_gene: TRBJ1-2
v_gene: TRBV7-2
CDR3aa: ASSPGQGGSYGYT

j_gene: TRBJ2-3
v_gene: TRBV19
CDR3aa: ASSSSFQRGTDTQY

j_gene: TRBJ1-5
v_gene: TRBV15
CDR3aa: ATRGGLWGNQPQH

j_gene: TRBJ2-7
v_gene: TRBV12-3/TRBV12-4
CDR3aa: ASRRQRSYEQY

j_gene: TRBJ1-1
v_gene: TRBV3-1/TRBV3-2
CDR3aa: ASSLAGTENTEAF

j_gene: TRBJ2-1
v_gene: TRBV18
CDR3aa: ASSPPGTSGYGEQF

j_gene: TRBJ2-2
v_gene: TRBV19
CDR3aa: ASSTTGPGELF

j_gene: TRBJ2-7
v_gene: TRBV12-3/TRBV12-4
CDR3aa: ASSSGNEQY

j_gene: TRBJ1-2
v_gene: TRBV24-1
CDR3aa: ATSDPRGESYGYT